This T cell receptor (beta chain) was profiled in a study of shared clonotypes between healthy human individuals. Study as a whole: A few men and a couple of women, aged 18 to 49, were donors. Study-wide points: Non-shared clonotypes displayed generation probabilities falling below those of clonotypes present in all four donors.

There are 15 residues in the CDR3. Trimming cost V 1 base and J 2 bases; bases outside gene matches: 5. Germline V gives CDR1 GTSNPN, CDR2 SVGIG (reference sequence). Nashville, Tennessee was home to all donors, who were Caucasian adults. In the case of this clone: Its matching antigen is unknown.

The test was conducted at deep level. Assay used: immunoSEQ multiplex PCR; TCRdb lists only in-frame clones, some missing. Of fewer than 2.5 million clones detected, 80% to 95% appear once; the ten largest clones hold 0.36%. The TCR originated in a man aged 18 to 29 in good health. Some clones in this sample may be carry-over from other donors' samples. The sample comprised naive CD4+ T cells from PBMCs. Subset denoted: CD45RA+ positively selected. The rearrangement joins TRBV30 to TRBJ2-1, with TRBD2 matching 7 bases. In DNA, the CDR3 is TGTGCCTGGAGTGGTAACGGGAGGCCCTACAATGAGCAGTTCTTC. Its translation: CAWSGNGRPYNEQFF.